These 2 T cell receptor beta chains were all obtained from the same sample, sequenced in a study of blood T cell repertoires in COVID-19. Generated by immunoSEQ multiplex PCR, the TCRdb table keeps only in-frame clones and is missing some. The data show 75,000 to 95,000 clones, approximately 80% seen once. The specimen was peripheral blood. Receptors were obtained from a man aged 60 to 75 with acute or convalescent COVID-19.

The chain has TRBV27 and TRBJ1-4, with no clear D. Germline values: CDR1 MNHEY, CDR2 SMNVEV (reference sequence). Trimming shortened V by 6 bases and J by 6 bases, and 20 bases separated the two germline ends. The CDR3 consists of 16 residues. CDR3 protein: CASRTGGGSRYEKLFF. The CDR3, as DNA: TGTGCCAGCAGAACGGGAGGTGGCAGTAGATATGAAAAACTGTTTTTT.

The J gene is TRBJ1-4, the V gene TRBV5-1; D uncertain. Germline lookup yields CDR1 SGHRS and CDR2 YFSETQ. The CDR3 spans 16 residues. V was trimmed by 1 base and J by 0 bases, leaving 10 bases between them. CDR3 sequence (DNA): TGCGCCAGCAGCTTGTCTACCCCCACAACTAATGAAAAACTGTTTTTT. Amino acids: CASSLSTPTTNEKLFF.